Below, one TCR beta chain is given with its context. Its antigen is not identified. The entry originates in a study of cytomegalovirus exposure and HLA in healthy donors. Study conclusions and caveats: HLA alleles showed associations with approximately 15,000 TCR beta sequences in a later analysis, at a 0.05 false discovery rate.

The PCR made use of 60 Vbeta and 13 Jbeta primers. The repertoire was sequenced with immunoSEQ multiplex PCR; TCRdb's copy has only in-frame clones and lacks some. This table has 90,000 to 150,000 clones, roughly 60% appearing once. The germline CDR1 and CDR2 sequences are SGHTA and FQGNSA. J lost 2 bases, V lost 1 base, and 3 bases had no gene match. The CDR3 sequence is 15 residues long. The chain joins TRBV7-2 to TRBJ2-7; 9 bases are shared with TRBD2. Input material: PBMCs. This sequence originates from a man between 40 and 49 years old in good health and CMV-seropositive. This chain's CDR3 is CASSLDASGTYEQYF. The CDR3 DNA is TGTGCCAGCAGCTTAGACGCTAGCGGGACCTACGAGCAGTACTTC.